The clone carrying this TCR beta chain was observed once. The sample belongs to a study of blood T cell repertoires in COVID-19. Generated by immunoSEQ multiplex PCR, the TCRdb table keeps only in-frame clones and is missing some. The table records over 85,000 clones, roughly 80% of them present only once. Sequencing input: peripheral blood. This clonotype originated in a woman aged 55-70 years with acute or convalescent COVID-19.

This chain's CDR3 is CASSAPPGQGWTGELFF. CDR3 nucleotides: TGTGCCAGCAGCGCACCCCCGGGACAGGGTTGGACCGGGGAGCTGTTTTTT. The chain recombines TRBV7-7 with TRBJ2-2; 9 bases fit TRBD1. Trimming cost V 5 bases and J 5 bases; bases outside gene matches: 12. The length of the CDR3 is 17 residues. CDR1 SSHAT and CDR2 FNYEAQ come from the germline V gene (reference sequence).